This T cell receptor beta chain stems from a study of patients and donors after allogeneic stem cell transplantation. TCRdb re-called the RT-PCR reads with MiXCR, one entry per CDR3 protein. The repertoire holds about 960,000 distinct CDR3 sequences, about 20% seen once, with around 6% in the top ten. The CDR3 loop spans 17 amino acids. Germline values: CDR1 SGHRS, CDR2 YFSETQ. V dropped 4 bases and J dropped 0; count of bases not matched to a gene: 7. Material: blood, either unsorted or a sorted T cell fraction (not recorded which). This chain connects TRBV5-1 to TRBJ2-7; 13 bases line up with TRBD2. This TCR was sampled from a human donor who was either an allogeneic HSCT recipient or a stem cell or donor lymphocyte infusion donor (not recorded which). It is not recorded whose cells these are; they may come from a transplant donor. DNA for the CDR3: TGCGCCAGCAGCAAGGGACTAGCGGGGTCACGCTCCTACGAGCAGTACTTC. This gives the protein CASSKGLAGSRSYEQYF.